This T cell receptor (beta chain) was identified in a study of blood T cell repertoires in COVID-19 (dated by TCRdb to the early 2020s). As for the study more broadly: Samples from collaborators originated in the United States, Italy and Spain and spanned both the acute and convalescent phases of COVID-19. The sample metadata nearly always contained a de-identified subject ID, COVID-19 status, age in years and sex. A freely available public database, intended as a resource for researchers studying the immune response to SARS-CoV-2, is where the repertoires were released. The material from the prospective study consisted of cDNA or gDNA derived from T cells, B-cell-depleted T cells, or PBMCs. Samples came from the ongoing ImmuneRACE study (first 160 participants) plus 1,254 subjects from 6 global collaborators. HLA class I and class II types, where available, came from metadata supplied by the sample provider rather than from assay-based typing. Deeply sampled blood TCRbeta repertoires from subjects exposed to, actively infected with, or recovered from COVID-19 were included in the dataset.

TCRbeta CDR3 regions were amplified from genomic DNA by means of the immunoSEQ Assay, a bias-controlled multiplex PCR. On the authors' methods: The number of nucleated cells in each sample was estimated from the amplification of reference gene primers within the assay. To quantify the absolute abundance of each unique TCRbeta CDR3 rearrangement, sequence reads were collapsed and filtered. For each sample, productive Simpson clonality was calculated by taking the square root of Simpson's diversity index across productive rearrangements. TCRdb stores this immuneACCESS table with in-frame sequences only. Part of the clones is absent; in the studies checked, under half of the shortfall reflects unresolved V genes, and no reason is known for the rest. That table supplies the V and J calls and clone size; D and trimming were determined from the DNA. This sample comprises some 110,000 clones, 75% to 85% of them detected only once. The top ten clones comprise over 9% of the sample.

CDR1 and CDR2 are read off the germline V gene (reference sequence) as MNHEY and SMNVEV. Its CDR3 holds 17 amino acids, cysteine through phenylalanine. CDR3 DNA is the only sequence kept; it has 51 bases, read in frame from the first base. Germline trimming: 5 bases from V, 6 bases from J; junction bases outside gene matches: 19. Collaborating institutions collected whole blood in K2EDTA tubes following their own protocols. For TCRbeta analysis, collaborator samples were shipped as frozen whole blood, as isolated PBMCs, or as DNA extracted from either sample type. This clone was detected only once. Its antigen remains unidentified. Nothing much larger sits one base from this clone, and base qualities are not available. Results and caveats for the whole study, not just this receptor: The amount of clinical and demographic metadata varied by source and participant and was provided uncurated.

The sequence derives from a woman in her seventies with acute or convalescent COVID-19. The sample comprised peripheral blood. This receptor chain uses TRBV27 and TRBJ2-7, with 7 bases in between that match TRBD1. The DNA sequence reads TGTGCCAGCAGTCTTGCGTCCTCCGTGACAGGGACGGGCGAGCAGTACTTC. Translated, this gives CASSLASSVTGTGEQYF.